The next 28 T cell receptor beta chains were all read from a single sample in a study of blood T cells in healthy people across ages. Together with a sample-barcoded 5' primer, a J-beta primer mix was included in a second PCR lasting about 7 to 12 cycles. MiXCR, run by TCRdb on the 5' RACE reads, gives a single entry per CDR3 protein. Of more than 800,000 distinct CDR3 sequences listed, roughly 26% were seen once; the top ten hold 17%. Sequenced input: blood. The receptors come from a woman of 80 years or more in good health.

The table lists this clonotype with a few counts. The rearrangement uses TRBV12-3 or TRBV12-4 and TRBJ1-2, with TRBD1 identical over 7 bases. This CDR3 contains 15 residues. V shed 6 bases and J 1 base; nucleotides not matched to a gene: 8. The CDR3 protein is CASRQPGGHNYGYTF. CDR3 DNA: TGTGCCAGCAGGCAACCAGGGGGACATAACTATGGCTACACCTTC.

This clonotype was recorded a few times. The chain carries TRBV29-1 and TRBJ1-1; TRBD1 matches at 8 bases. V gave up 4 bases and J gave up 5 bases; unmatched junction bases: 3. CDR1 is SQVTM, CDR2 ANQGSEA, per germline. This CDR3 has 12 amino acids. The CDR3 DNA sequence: TGCAGCGTTGGGACAGGGAAAACTGAAGCTTTCTTT. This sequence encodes CSVGTGKTEAFF.

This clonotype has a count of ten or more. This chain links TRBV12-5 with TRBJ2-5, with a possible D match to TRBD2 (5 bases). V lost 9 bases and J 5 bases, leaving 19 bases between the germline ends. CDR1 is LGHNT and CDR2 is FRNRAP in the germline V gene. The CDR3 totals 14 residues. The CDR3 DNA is TGTGCTAGGGGCGCGGGTGGTGAAGGGGAGACCCAGTACTTC. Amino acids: CARGAGGEGETQYF.

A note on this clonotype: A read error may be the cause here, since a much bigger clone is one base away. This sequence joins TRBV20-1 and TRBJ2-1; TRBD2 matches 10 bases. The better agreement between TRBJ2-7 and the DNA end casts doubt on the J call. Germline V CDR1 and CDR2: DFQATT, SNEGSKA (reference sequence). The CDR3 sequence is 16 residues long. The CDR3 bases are TGCAGTGCTTCACTAGCGGGGAGGGGCACTAGCAATGAGCAGTACTTC. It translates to CSASLAGRGTSNEQYF.

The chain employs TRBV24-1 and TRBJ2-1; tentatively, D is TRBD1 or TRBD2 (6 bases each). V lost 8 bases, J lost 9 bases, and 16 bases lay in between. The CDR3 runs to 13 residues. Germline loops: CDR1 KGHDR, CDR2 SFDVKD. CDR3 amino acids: CATTEGGSGEQFF. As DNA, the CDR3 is TGTGCCACCACCGAGGGGGGTTCCGGTGAGCAGTTCTTC.

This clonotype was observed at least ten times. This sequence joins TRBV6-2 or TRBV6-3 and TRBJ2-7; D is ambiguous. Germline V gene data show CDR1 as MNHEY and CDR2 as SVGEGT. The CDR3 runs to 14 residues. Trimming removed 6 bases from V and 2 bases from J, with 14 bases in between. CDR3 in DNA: TGTGCCAGCAGCGCCAACTTTGGGCCCTACGAGCAGTACTTC. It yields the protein CASSANFGPYEQYF.

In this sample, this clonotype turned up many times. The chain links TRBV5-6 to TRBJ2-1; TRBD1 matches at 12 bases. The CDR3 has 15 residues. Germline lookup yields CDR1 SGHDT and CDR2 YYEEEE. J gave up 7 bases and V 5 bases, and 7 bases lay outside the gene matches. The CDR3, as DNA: TGTGCCAGCAGGACCCCGGGACAGGGGGCAAATGAGCAGTTCTTC. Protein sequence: CASRTPGQGANEQFF.

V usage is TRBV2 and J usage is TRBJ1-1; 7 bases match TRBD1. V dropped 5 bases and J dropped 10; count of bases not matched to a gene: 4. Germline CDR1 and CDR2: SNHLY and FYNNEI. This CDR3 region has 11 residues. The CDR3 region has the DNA TGTGCCAGCAGTCCGAACAGGGGAGCTTTCTTT. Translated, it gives CASSPNRGAFF.

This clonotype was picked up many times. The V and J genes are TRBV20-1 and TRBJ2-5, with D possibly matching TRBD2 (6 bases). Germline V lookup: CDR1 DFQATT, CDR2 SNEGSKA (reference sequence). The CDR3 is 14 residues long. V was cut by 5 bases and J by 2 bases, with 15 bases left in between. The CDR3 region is CSAYVPGTQETQYF. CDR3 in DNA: TGCAGTGCTTATGTACCCGGGACTCAAGAGACCCAGTACTTC.

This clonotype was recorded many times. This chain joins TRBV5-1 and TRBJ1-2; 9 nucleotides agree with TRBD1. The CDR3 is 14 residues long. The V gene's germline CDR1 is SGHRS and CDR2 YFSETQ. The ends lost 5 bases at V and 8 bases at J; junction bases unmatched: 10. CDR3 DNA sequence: TGCGCCAGCAGAGCCGGGACAGGGTCGGTCGGCTACACCTTC. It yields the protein CASRAGTGSVGYTF. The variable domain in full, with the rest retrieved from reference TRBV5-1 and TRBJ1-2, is KAGVTQTPRYLIKTRGQQVTLSCSPISGHRSVSWYQQTPGQGLQFLFEYFSETQRNKGNFPGRFSGRQFSNSRSEMNVSTLELGDSALYLCASRAGTGSVGYTFGSGTRLTVV.

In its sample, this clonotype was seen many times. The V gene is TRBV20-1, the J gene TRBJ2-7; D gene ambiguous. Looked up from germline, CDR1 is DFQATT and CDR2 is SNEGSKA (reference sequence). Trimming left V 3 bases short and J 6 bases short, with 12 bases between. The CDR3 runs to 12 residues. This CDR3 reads CSARPAPGEQYF. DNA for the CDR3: TGCAGTGCTAGGCCGGCCCCCGGCGAGCAGTACTTC.

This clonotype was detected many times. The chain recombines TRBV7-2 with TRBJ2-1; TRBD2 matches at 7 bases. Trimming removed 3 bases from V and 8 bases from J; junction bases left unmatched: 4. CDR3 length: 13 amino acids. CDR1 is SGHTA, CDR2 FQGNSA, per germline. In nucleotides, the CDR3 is TGTGCCAGCAGCTTTCTTGCGGGGGATGAGCAGTTCTTC. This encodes CASSFLAGDEQFF.

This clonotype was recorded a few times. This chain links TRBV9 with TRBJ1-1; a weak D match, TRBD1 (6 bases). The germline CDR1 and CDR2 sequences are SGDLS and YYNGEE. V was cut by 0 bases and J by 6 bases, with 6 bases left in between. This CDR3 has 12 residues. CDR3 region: CASSVAGAEAFF. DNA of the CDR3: TGTGCCAGCAGCGTAGCAGGGGCTGAAGCTTTCTTT.

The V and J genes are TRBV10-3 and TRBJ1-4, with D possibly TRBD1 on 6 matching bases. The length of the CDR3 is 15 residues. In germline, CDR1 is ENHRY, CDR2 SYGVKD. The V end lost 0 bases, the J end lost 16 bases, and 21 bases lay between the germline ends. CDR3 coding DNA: TGTGCCATCAGTGAGTCGCTGGGACAAGATGAAGAACGGTTTTTT. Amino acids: CAISESLGQDEERFF.

The CDR3 loop is CASRREGLAGELFF. The DNA of the CDR3 is TGTGCCAGCAGACGGGAGGGGCTGGCCGGGGAGCTGTTTTTT. V usage is TRBV6-5 and J usage is TRBJ2-2; TRBD2 aligns across 8 bases. Germline assignment: CDR1 MNHEY and CDR2 SVGAGI. The CDR3 sequence is 14 residues long. V was clipped by 6 bases and J by 6 bases; unmatched bases: 6.

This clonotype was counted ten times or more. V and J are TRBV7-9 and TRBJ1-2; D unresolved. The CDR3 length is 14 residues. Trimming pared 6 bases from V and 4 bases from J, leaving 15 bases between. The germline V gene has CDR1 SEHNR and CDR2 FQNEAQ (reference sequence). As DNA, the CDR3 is TGTGCCAGCAGTCATGCGGAGAGTGCCTATGGCTACACCTTC. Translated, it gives CASSHAESAYGYTF.

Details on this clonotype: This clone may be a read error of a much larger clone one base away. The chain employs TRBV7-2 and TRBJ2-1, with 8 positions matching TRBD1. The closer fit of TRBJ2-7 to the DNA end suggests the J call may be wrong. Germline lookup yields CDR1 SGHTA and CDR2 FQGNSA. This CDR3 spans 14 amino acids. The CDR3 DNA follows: TGTGCCAGTTTACAGGGGGAGGCCTACAATGAGCAGTACTTC. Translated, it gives CASLQGEAYNEQYF.

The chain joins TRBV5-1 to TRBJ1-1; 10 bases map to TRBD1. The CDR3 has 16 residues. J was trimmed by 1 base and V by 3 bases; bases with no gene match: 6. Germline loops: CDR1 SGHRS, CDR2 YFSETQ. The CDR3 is CASSSGQGVANTEAFF. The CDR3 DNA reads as TGCGCCAGCAGCTCTGGACAGGGGGTAGCGAACACTGAAGCTTTCTTT.

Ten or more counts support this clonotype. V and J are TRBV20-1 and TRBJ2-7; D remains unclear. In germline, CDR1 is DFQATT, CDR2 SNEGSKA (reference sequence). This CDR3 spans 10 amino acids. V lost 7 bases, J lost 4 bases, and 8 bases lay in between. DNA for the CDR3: TGCAGTGTCAACCCATACGAGCAGTACTTC. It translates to CSVNPYEQYF.

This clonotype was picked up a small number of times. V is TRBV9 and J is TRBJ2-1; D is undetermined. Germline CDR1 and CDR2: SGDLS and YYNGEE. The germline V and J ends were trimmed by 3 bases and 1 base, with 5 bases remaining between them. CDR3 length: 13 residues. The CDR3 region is CASSEGSYNEQFF. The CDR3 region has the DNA TGTGCCAGCAGCGAGGGTTCCTACAATGAGCAGTTCTTC.

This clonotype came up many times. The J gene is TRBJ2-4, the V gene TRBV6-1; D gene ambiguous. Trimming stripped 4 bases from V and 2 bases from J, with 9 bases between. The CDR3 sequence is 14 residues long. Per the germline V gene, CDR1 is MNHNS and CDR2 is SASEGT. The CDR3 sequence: CASSGRGSKNIQYF. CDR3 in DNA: TGTGCCAGCAGTGGACGAGGTTCCAAAAACATTCAGTACTTC.

The DNA of the CDR3 is TGTGCCAGCTCACCACCAGGGTCTGGCGCAGATACGCAGTATTTT. It yields the protein CASSPPGSGADTQYF. The rearrangement uses TRBV18 and TRBJ2-3; D ambiguous. Deletions cut 0 bases from V and 4 bases from J, with 11 bases between. The CDR3 is 15 amino acids. Germline V gene lookup returns CDR1 KGHSH and CDR2 LQKENI.

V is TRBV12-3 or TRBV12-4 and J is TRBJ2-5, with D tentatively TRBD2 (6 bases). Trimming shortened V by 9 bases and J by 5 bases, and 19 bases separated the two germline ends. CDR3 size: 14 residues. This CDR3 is CASSSGRGGETQYF. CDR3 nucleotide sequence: TGTGCCAGTTCCAGCGGGCGGGGAGGTGAGACCCAGTACTTC.

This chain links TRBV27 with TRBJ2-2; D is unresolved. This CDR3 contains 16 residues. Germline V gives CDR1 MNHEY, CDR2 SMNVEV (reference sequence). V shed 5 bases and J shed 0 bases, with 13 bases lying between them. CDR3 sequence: CASSPYTSANTGELFF. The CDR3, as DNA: TGTGCCAGCAGTCCGTACACCAGCGCGAACACCGGGGAGCTGTTTTTT.

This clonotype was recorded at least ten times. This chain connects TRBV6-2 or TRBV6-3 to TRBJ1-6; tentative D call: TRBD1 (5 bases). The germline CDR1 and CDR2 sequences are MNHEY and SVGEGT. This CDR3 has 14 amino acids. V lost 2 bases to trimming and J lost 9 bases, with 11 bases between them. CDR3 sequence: CASSYVGVGSPLHF. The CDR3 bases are TGTGCCAGCAGTTACGTAGGGGTCGGTTCACCCCTCCACTTT.

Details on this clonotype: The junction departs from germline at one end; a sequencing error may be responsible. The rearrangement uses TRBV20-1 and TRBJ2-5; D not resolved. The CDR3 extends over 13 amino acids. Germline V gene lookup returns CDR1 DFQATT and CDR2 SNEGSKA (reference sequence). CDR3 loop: CSATGRAGETLYF. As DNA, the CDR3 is TGCAGTGCTACCGGACGGGCTGGCGAGACCCTGTACTTC.

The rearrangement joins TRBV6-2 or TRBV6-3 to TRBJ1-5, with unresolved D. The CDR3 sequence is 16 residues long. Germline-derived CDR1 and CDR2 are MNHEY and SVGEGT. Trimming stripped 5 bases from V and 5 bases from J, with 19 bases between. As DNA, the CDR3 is TGTGCCAGCAGTCTAAGGGCTCTCTGGGTGGATCAGCCCCAGCATTTT. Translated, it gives CASSLRALWVDQPQHF.

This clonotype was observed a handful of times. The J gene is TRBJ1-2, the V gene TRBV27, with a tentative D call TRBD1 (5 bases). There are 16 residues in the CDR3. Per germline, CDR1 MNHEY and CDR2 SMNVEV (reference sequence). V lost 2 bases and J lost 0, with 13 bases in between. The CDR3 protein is CASSLTRVTANYGYTF. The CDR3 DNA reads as TGTGCCAGCAGTTTAACGAGGGTGACAGCTAACTATGGCTACACCTTC.